Below, 9 T cell receptor beta chains from the same sample are listed, as sequenced in a study of T-cell reconstitution after alpha-beta-depleted transplantation in children. Preparation of the TCRbeta library was carried out with unique molecular identifiers. From the PCR reads, TCRdb called clonotypes with MiXCR, one entry per CDR3 protein. The repertoire has some 200,000 distinct CDR3 sequences, about 6.8% of them found once; the top ten carry 3% to 3.5%. The sample consisted of PBMCs from the stem cell graft donor, taken from the stem cell graft. These receptors all stem from a human donor who donated a stem cell graft to a child with Wiskott-Aldrich syndrome.

This clonotype was seen many times. The V and J genes are TRBV20-1 and TRBJ2-2; D may be TRBD1 or TRBD2 (5 bases each). With 2 bases removed from V and 6 bases from J, the gap between germline ends came to 13 bases. CDR3 length equals 14 residues. Germline CDR1 DFQATT, CDR2 SNEGSKA (reference sequence). The CDR3 nucleotides read TGCAGTGCTAGAAGCAGGGCGGGCGCCGGGGAGCTGTTTTTT. Its protein is CSARSRAGAGELFF.

There are many counts of this clonotype. The genes are TRBV6-5 and TRBJ2-5; D possibly uses TRBD1 or TRBD2 (5 bases each). Trimming shortened V by 7 bases and J by 5 bases, and 20 bases separated the two germline ends. The length of the CDR3 is 15 residues. CDR1 and CDR2 from the germline V gene are MNHEY and SVGAGI. CDR3 protein: CASKREGRLGETQYF. The CDR3 DNA follows: TGTGCCAGCAAACGAGAGGGGCGATTGGGGGAGACCCAGTACTTC.

This clonotype was recorded many times. The chain links TRBV5-1 to TRBJ1-1; a weak D match, TRBD1 (6 bases). Germline CDR1 SGHRS, CDR2 YFSETQ. Trimming took off 4 bases at V and 5 bases at J, with 21 bases between the two ends. This CDR3 has 16 residues. The chain's CDR3 is CASSIMAGGAGTEAFF. The CDR3, as DNA: TGCGCCAGCAGCATAATGGCGGGGGGCGCAGGGACTGAAGCTTTCTTT.

This clonotype was observed many times. J is TRBJ2-3 and V is TRBV5-1; 9 positions agree with TRBD2. Unmatched junction bases numbered 7, after V lost 0 bases and J lost 2 bases. The CDR3 spans 17 residues. The germline CDR1 and CDR2 sequences are SGHRS and YFSETQ. The CDR3 DNA follows: TGCGCCAGCAGCTTGGCCACTCGACTAGCGGCCACAGATACGCAGTATTTT. Amino acids: CASSLATRLAATDTQYF.

This clonotype was seen many times. The chain employs TRBV19 and TRBJ2-1; D unclear. The CDR3 covers 11 residues. CDR1 and CDR2 (germline): LNHDA, SQIVND (reference sequence). The ends were cut back, 3 bases at V and 5 bases at J, with 2 bases in the middle. CDR3 in DNA: TGTGCCAGTAGTATGGACAATGAGCAGTTCTTC. Its translation is CASSMDNEQFF.

This clonotype appeared many times. V is TRBV12-3 or TRBV12-4 and J is TRBJ2-1, with 7 bases aligning to TRBD2. The CDR3 contains 18 residues. With 5 bases clipped from V and 5 bases from J, the junction kept 18 bases outside the gene matches. CDR3 DNA: TGTGCCAGCAGTCTTCCATCTAGGGAGGGCCGGGGTCACAATGAGCAGTTCTTC. This gives the protein CASSLPSREGRGHNEQFF.

This clonotype was seen ten or more times. This rearrangement joins TRBV4-1 to TRBJ2-7; D might be TRBD2 (5 bases). Germline V lookup: CDR1 MGHRA, CDR2 YSYEKL. V was cut by 4 bases and J by 4 bases, with 17 bases left in between. This CDR3 has 15 amino acids. The CDR3 protein is CASSPYRDPPYEQYF. The CDR3 coding sequence is TGCGCCAGCAGCCCTTACCGGGATCCGCCGTACGAGCAGTACTTC.

This clonotype was observed many times. The V and J genes are TRBV20-1 and TRBJ2-1, with D possibly matching TRBD2 (5 bases). The CDR3 runs to 14 residues. Germline CDR1 reads DFQATT; CDR2 reads SNEGSKA (reference sequence). Trimming took 4 bases from V and 7 from J, leaving 17 bases between them. CDR3 bases: TGCAGTGCTAAAGCGGTACTAATAGGGAATGAGCAGTTCTTC. Translating it yields CSAKAVLIGNEQFF.

This sequence joins TRBV7-2 and TRBJ2-2, with 10 bases that match TRBD2. CDR1 is SGHTA and CDR2 is FQGNSA in the germline V gene. Germline trimming cut 0 bases from V and 7 bases from J; bases unmatched to any gene: 8. CDR3 length equals 17 residues. Here the CDR3 DNA reads TGTGCCAGCAGCTTAGCCCACCTAGCGGGGGATATCGGGGAGCTGTTTTTT. As protein: CASSLAHLAGDIGELFF. The variable domain in full, completed from reference TRBV7-2 and TRBJ2-2, reads GAGVSQSPSNKVTEKGKDVELRCDPISGHTALYWYRQSLGQGLEFLIYFQGNSAPDKSGLPSDRFSAERTGGSVSTLTIQRTQQEDSAVYLCASSLAHLAGDIGELFFGEGSRLTVL.